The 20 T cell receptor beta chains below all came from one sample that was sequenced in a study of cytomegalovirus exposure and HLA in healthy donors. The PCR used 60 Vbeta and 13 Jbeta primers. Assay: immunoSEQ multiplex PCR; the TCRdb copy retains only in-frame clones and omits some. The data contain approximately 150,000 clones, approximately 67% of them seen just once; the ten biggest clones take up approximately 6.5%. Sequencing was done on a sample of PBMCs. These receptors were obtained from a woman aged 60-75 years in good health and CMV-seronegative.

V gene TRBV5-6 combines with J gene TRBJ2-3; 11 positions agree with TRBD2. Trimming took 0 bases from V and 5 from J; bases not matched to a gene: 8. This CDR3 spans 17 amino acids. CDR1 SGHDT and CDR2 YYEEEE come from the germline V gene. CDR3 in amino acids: CASSLVLGLAARDTQYF. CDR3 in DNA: TGTGCCAGCAGCTTGGTGTTGGGACTAGCGGCTAGAGATACGCAGTATTTT. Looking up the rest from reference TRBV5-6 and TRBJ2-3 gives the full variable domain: DAGVTQSPTHLIKTRGQQVTLRCSPKSGHDTVSWYQQALGQGPQFIFQYYEEEERQRGNFPDRFSGHQFPNYSSELNVNALLLGDSALYLCASSLVLGLAARDTQYFGPGTRLTVL.

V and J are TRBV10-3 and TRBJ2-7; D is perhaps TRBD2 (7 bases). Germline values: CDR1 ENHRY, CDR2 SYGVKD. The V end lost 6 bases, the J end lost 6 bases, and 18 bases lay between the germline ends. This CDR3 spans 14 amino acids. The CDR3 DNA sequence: TGTGCCATCAGCAGCGGGAATCAAGGGGGCGAGCAGTACTTC. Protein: CAISSGNQGGEQYF.

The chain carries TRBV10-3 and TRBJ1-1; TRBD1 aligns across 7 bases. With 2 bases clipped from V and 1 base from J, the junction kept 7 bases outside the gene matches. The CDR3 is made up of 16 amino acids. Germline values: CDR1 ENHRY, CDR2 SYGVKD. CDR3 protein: CAISEPPGTANTEAFF. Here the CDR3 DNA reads TGTGCCATCAGTGAGCCACCCGGGACAGCGAACACTGAAGCTTTCTTT.

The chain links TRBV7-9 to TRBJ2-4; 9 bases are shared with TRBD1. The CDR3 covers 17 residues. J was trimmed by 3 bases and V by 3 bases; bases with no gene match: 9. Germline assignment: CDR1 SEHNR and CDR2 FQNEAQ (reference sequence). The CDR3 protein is CASSFLPGQGIKNIQYF. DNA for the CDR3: TGTGCCAGCAGCTTCCTTCCGGGACAGGGCATCAAAAACATTCAGTACTTC. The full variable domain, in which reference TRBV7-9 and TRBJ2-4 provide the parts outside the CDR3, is DTGVSQNPRHKITKRGQNVTFRCDPISEHNRLYWYRQTLGQGPEFLTYFQNEAQLEKSRLLSDRFSAERPKGSFSTLEIQRTEQGDSAMYLCASSFLPGQGIKNIQYFGAGTRLSVL.

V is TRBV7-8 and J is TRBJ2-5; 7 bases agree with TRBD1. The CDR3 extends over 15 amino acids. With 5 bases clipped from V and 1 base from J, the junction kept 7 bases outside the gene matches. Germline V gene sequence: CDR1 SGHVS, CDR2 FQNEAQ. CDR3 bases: TGTGCCAGCAGCACCACCGGGACAGTCCAAGAGACCCAGTACTTC. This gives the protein CASSTTGTVQETQYF.

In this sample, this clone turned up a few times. CDR3 loop: CASSGTGATPNEQYF. The CDR3 nucleotides are TGTGCCAGCAGCGGGACAGGGGCCACCCCCAACGAGCAGTACTTC. The V gene is TRBV27, the J gene TRBJ2-5; TRBD1 aligns across 10 bases. Judging by the DNA end, TRBJ2-7 fits better; the J call may be wrong. The length of the CDR3 is 15 residues. CDR1 and CDR2 from the germline V gene are MNHEY and SMNVEV (reference sequence).

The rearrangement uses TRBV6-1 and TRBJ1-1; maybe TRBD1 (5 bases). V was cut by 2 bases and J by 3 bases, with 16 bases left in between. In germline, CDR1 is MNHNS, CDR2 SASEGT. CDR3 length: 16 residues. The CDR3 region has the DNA TGTGCCAGCAGTGAACAGGGTAGCCGTCGGTACACTGAAGCTTTCTTT. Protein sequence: CASSEQGSRRYTEAFF.

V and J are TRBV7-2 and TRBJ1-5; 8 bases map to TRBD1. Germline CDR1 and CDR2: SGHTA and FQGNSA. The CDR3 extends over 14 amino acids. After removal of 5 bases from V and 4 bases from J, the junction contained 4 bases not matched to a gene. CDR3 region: CASSRDRLNQPQHF. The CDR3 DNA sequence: TGTGCCAGCAGCCGGGACAGGTTAAATCAGCCCCAGCATTTT.

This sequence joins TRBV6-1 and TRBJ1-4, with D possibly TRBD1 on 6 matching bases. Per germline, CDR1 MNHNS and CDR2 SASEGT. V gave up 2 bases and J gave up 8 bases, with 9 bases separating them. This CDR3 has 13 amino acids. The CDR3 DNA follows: TGTGCCAGCAGTGAAAGGGGGGGGGAAAAACTGTTTTTT. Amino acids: CASSERGGEKLFF.

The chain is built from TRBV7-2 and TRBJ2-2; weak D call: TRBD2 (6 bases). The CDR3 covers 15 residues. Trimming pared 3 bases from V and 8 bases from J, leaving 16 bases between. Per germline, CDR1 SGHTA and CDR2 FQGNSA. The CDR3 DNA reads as TGTGCCAGCAGCTTCCCGGGACTCATACAGGGGGAGCTGTTTTTT. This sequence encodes CASSFPGLIQGELFF.

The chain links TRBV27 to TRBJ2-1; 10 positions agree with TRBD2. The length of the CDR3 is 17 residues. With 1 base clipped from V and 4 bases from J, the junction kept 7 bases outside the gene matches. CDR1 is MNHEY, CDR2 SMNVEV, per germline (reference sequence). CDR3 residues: CASSLWASGSSYNEQFF. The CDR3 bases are TGTGCCAGCAGTTTATGGGCTAGCGGGAGTTCTTACAATGAGCAGTTCTTC.

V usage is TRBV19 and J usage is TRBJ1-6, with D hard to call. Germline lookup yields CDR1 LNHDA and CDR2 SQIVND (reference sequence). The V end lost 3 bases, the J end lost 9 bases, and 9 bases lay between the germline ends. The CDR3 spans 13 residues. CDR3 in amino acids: CASSMDWASPLHF. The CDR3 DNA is TGTGCCAGTAGTATGGACTGGGCTTCACCCCTCCACTTT.

DNA for the CDR3: TGTGCCAGCAGCCTAGACTCGAACACCGGGGAGCTGTTTTTT. Translated: CASSLDSNTGELFF. The rearrangement uses TRBV4-2 and TRBJ2-2; D remains unclear. Germline-derived CDR1 and CDR2 are LGHNA and YNFKEQ. The V and J ends lost 4 bases and 0 bases respectively, with 6 bases between them. CDR3 size: 14 residues.

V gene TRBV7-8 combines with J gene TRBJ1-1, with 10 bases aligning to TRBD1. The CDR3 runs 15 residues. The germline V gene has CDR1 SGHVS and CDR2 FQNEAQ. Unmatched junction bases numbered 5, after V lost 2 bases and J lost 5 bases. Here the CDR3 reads CASSLPTGGVTEAFF. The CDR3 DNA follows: TGTGCCAGCAGCTTACCGACAGGGGGCGTTACTGAAGCTTTCTTT.

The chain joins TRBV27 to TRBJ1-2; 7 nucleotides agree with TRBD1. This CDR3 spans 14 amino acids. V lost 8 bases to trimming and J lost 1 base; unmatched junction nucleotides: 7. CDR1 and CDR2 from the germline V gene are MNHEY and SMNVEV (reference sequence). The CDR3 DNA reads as TGTGCCAGCCGACGGGACAGAAATAACTATGGCTACACCTTC. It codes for CASRRDRNNYGYTF.

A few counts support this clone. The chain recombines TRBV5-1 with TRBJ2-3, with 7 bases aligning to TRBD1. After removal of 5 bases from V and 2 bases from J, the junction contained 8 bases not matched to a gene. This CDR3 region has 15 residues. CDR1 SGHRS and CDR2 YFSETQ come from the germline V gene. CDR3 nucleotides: TGCGCCAGCAGTCCAGGGACAGCTACCACAGATACGCAGTATTTT. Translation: CASSPGTATTDTQYF.

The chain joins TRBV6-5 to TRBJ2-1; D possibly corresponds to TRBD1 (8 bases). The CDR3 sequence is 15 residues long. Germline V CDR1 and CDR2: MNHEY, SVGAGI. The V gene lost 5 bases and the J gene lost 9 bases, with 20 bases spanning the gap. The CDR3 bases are TGTGCCAGCAGTCAAACCCGAACAGGGGGGGCTGAGCAGTTCTTC. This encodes CASSQTRTGGAEQFF.

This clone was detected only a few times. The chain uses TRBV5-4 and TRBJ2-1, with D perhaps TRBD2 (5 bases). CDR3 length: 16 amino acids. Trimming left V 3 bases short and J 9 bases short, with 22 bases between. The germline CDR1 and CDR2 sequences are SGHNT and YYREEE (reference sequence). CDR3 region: CASSYAPSGRRVEQFF. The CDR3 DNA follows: TGTGCCAGCAGCTACGCCCCGAGTGGGAGACGGGTTGAGCAGTTCTTC.

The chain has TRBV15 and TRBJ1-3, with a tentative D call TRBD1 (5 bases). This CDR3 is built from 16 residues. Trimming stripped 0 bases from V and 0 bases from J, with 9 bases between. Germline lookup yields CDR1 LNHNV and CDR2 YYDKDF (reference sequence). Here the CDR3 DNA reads TGTGCCACCAGCAGAGATCTCACAGGCTCTGGAAACACCATATATTTT. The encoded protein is CATSRDLTGSGNTIYF.

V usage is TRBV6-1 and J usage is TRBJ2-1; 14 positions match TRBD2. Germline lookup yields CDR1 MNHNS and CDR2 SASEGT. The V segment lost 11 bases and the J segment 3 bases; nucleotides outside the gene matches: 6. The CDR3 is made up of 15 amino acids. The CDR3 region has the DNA TGTGCCGCTGGAGGGACTAGCGGGAGCTACAATGAGCAGTTCTTC. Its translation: CAAGGTSGSYNEQFF.